The 27 T cell receptor beta chains below were found in one sample sequenced in a study of kidney transplant recipient with SARS-CoV-2 infection. TCRdb analysed the reads with MiXCR anew, one entry per CDR3 protein. The profile shows fewer than 250,000 distinct CDR3 sequences, under 30% of them singletons. The sequences come from a blood sample, collected at baseline and between days 110 and 120 from a kidney transplant recipient. The receptors come from a male patient aged 25 to 39 who had COVID-19 and was a kidney transplant recipient. Some T cells may have originated in the graft donor.

This clonotype was observed once. A much larger clonotype is one base distant, so this may be a read error. The genes are TRBV4-3 and TRBJ2-1, with TRBD2 identical over 7 bases. Trimming cost V 0 bases and J 5 bases; bases outside gene matches: 16. Germline V lookup: CDR1 LGHNA, CDR2 YSLEER. The CDR3 totals 19 residues. The CDR3 reads CASSQDPGRQRGTHNEQFF. The DNA of the CDR3 is TGCGCCAGCAGCCAAGATCCGGGTAGACAGCGGGGCACCCACAATGAGCAGTTCTTC.

A note on this clonotype: This may come from a read error, since a much larger clone is one base off. The chain recombines TRBV5-5 with TRBJ1-5; a possible D gene is TRBD1 (5 bases). The CDR3 length is 13 residues. Germline V gene data show CDR1 as SGHKS and CDR2 as YYEKEE (reference sequence). The V and J ends lost 5 bases and 6 bases respectively, with 12 bases between them. This CDR3 is CASRRGVGQPQHF. The CDR3 DNA is TGTGCCAGCAGACGAGGGGTGGGTCAGCCCCAGCATTTT.

This clonotype showed up just a few times. This chain connects TRBV5-1 to TRBJ2-3, with D unresolved. The CDR3 is 15 amino acids. V was shortened by 6 bases and J by 0 bases, with 14 bases between the two germline ends. CDR1 is SGHRS, CDR2 YFSETQ, per germline. The CDR3 is CASTSQSSSTDTQYF. Here the CDR3 DNA reads TGCGCCAGCACCAGTCAAAGCTCGAGCACAGATACGCAGTATTTT.

The count of this clonotype is one. A much larger clone lies one base from this, so it may be a read error. J is TRBJ1-2 and V is TRBV6-1, with D hard to call. With 5 bases removed from V and 4 bases from J, the gap between germline ends came to 23 bases. This CDR3 spans 17 amino acids. Germline V gene data show CDR1 as MNHNS and CDR2 as SASEGT. Here the CDR3 reads CASSTANSIRKTYGYTF. The CDR3 nucleotides are TGTGCCAGCAGTACGGCGAACTCTATACGAAAGACCTATGGCTACACCTTC.

This rearrangement joins TRBV4-2 to TRBJ1-2, with D uncertain. Trimming removed 5 bases from V and 4 bases from J, with 23 bases in between. The CDR3 has 17 amino acids. Germline assignment: CDR1 LGHNA and CDR2 YNFKEQ. As DNA, the CDR3 is TGTGCCAGCAGCTGGGCGGGCAAAGGTCGAAAGACCTATGGCTACACCTTC. It specifies CASSWAGKGRKTYGYTF.

This clonotype was recorded at least ten times. The gene calls are TRBV7-9 and TRBJ1-4; no firm D call. The V gene's germline CDR1 is SEHNR and CDR2 FQNEAQ (reference sequence). V was clipped by 2 bases and J by 0 bases, with 13 bases between them. This CDR3 spans 17 amino acids. The DNA for the CDR3 is TGTGCCAGCAGCTTATCCAGGACGAGGGCAACTAATGAAAAACTGTTTTTT. This sequence encodes CASSLSRTRATNEKLFF.

As regards this clonotype: A single base separates this from a much larger clone, so it may be a read error. This chain connects TRBV6-5 to TRBJ1-2; D remains ambiguous. There are 17 residues in the CDR3. Germline V gene data show CDR1 as MNHEY and CDR2 as SVGAGI. The CDR3 DNA sequence: TGTGCCAGCAGTCCAACCCGCTCTATGCGAAAGACCTATGACTACACCTTC. Protein product: CASSPTRSMRKTYDYTF.

The J gene is TRBJ2-5, the V gene TRBV3-1; unclear D gene. CDR1 and CDR2 from the germline V gene are LGHDT and YNNKEL (reference sequence). V shed 4 bases and J shed 5 bases, with 23 bases lying between them. The CDR3 totals 17 residues. The CDR3 DNA sequence: TGTGCCAGCAGCCCCTCACATCCCATTTCTTTCTCTGAGACCCAGTACTTC. Translation: CASSPSHPISFSETQYF.

The table lists this clonotype with a few counts. This may arise from a read error, as a much more abundant clone is one base away. The V gene is TRBV6-5, the J gene TRBJ2-5, with D uncertain. Per germline, CDR1 MNHEY and CDR2 SVGAGI. The length of the CDR3 is 14 residues. The CDR3 nucleotides read TGTACCAGCAGTTACAACGGACCACAAGAGACCCAGTACTTC. Translating it yields CTSSYNGPQETQYF.

As regards this clonotype: Possible read error: a much larger clone is one base away. This chain joins TRBV7-9 and TRBJ2-1, with D perhaps matching TRBD2 (6 bases). CDR3 size: 17 residues. CDR1 is SEHNR and CDR2 is FQNEAQ in the germline V gene (reference sequence). The V and J ends lost 0 bases and 9 bases respectively, with 21 bases between them. The DNA for the CDR3 is TGTGCCAGCAGCTTAGCTGGATTGCGGGATATCTTCAGTGAGCAGTTCTTC. Protein product: CASSLAGLRDIFSEQFF.

V and J are TRBV30 and TRBJ2-3, with 7 bases identical to TRBD2. V shed 0 bases and J 2 bases; nucleotides not matched to a gene: 14. CDR3 length: 18 residues. Germline loops: CDR1 GTSNPN, CDR2 SVGIG (reference sequence). The CDR3: CAWSVPPKGGRATDTQYF. CDR3 nucleotides: TGTGCCTGGAGTGTACCCCCAAAGGGAGGGAGGGCCACAGATACGCAGTATTTT.

The rearrangement joins TRBV8-2 to TRBJ2-6; the table's D gene call, TRBD2, was not cross checked with the DNA. TRBV8-2 is an annotated pseudogene. The CDR3 sequence is 17 residues long. Here the CDR3 reads CGTPGRITQSRANVLTF. The DNA of the CDR3 is TGTGGCACACCAGGGAGGATAACACAAAGTCGGGCCAACGTCCTGACTTTC.

This clonotype was observed many times. The chain carries TRBV7-2 and TRBJ2-2, with TRBD1 matching 10 bases. This CDR3 has 13 amino acids. Germline V lookup: CDR1 SGHTA, CDR2 FQGNSA. Trimming cost V 11 bases and J 4 bases; bases outside gene matches: 4. The CDR3 bases are TGTGCCGGACAGGGGGACCCCACCGGGGAGCTGTTTTTT. The encoded protein is CAGQGDPTGELFF.

As for this clonotype: A much larger clone lies a single base off, so this may be a read error. V usage is TRBV6-1 and J usage is TRBJ1-2, with no clear D. The CDR3 spans 17 residues. The germline CDR1 and CDR2 sequences are MNHNS and SASEGT. Here the CDR3 reads CVSSQEPGGRKTYGYTF. CDR3 bases: TGTGTCAGCAGTCAAGAACCAGGTGGGAGAAAGACCTATGGCTACACCTTC.

This clonotype appeared once. At one of its ends the junction is not consistent with the germline gene, which may arise from a read error. The chain couples TRBV4-3 to TRBJ2-7, with D possibly TRBD1 on 5 matching bases. CDR1 is LGHNA and CDR2 is YSLEER in the germline V gene. The CDR3 runs to 15 residues. Written as DNA, the CDR3 is TGCGCCAGCAGCCGGGAACCCGACAGATTGCACGAGCAATACTTC. It is translated as CASSREPDRLHEQYF.

Comment on this clonotype: A read error is possible here, since a much larger clone lies one base away. CDR3 protein: CASSYAPCNEQFF. Written as DNA, the CDR3 is TGTGCCAGCAGTTACGCCCCCTGCAATGAGCAGTTCTTC. The V and J genes are TRBV6-5 and TRBJ2-1; no clear D. CDR1 is MNHEY, CDR2 SVGAGI, per germline. Trimming left V 2 bases short and J 6 bases short, with 8 bases between. This CDR3 is built from 13 residues.

A note on this clonotype: This CDR3 is missing its conserved last phenylalanine or tryptophan, likely due to a read error. The V gene is TRBV19, the J gene TRBJ1-2, with unresolved D. V lost 4 bases and J lost 4, with 22 bases in between. CDR1 LNHDA and CDR2 SQIVND come from the germline V gene (reference sequence). The CDR3 is made up of 17 amino acids. CDR3 coding DNA: TGTGCCAGTAGTACGCTGCTGACAAATCGAAAGACCTATGGCTACACCCTC. Its translation: CASSTLLTNRKTYGYTL.

Many counts were recorded for this clonotype. The chain carries TRBV10-3 and TRBJ2-1; 8 nucleotides align to TRBD2. V lost 7 bases and J lost 5; bases outside the gene matches: 7. CDR1 and CDR2 (germline): ENHRY, SYGVKD. This CDR3 contains 14 residues. CDR3 DNA sequence: TGTGCCATCATGCGCAGCGGGGGTAACAATGAGCAGTTCTTC. This encodes CAIMRSGGNNEQFF.

In its sample, this clonotype was seen many times. This chain links TRBV11-3 with TRBJ1-2; no firm D call. Looked up from germline, CDR1 is SGHNT and CDR2 is YENEEA. This CDR3 is built from 17 residues. V lost 5 bases and J 4 bases, leaving 23 bases between the germline ends. This CDR3 reads CASSNLFDLGKTYGYTF. The CDR3 region has the DNA TGTGCCAGCAGCAATTTGTTCGATCTCGGAAAGACCTATGGCTACACCTTC.

This clonotype was detected only a few times. This sequence may be a read error, since a much larger clone differs from it by one base. V gene TRBV15 combines with J gene TRBJ1-1, with a weak D call TRBD1 (5 bases). The germline V gene encodes CDR1 LNHNV and CDR2 YYDKDF (reference sequence). Trimming took off 5 bases at V and 0 bases at J, with 13 bases between the two ends. This CDR3 has 15 amino acids. Written as DNA, the CDR3 is TGTGCCACCAGCGGAGTTCGGGGGATGAACACTGAAGCTTTCTTT. Protein sequence: CATSGVRGMNTEAFF. The complete variable domain, with remaining parts taken from reference TRBV15 and TRBJ1-1, reads DAMVIQNPRYQVTQFGKPVTLSCSQTLNHNVMYWYQQKSSQAPKLLFHYYDKDFNNEADTPDNFQSRRPNTSFCFLDIRSPGLGDTAMYLCATSGVRGMNTEAFFGQGTRLTVV.

This clonotype has ten or more counts. The chain combines TRBV7-2 with TRBJ2-1; possible D gene TRBD1, 6 bases. Germline CDR1 and CDR2: SGHTA and FQGNSA. Trimming took 5 bases from V and 7 from J, leaving 18 bases between them. The CDR3 spans 15 residues. The CDR3 DNA is TGTGCCAGCAGCCCCGCATACAGGGTAGGGAATGAGCAGTTCTTC. Translating it yields CASSPAYRVGNEQFF.

In the case of this clonotype: Just one base apart from a much larger clone, this may be a read error. This CDR3 fails to terminate in the conserved phenylalanine or tryptophan, so it likely reflects a read error. The J gene is TRBJ1-5, the V gene TRBV6-2 or TRBV6-3; TRBD1 aligns across 7 bases. Trimming took 7 bases from V and 0 from J; bases not matched to a gene: 3. CDR1 is MNHEY, CDR2 SVGEGT, per germline. This CDR3 is built from 14 residues. The CDR3 loop reads CASNRQGSNQPQHS. Written as DNA, the CDR3 is TGTGCCAGCAACCGACAGGGTAGCAATCAGCCCCAGCATTCT.

The chain recombines TRBV20-1 with TRBJ2-3; TRBD2 agrees at 16 bases. The CDR3 is made up of 16 amino acids. Germline values: CDR1 DFQATT, CDR2 SNEGSKA (reference sequence). V trimming: 5 bases; J trimming: 3 bases; junction bases outside the gene matches: 5. CDR3 loop: CSAGTSGGAWTDTQYF. CDR3 coding DNA: TGCAGTGCTGGGACTAGCGGGGGGGCTTGGACAGATACGCAGTATTTT.

This clonotype came up many times. V is TRBV3-1 and J is TRBJ1-2; D remains ambiguous. Trimming pared 5 bases from V and 4 bases from J, leaving 23 bases between. The length of the CDR3 is 17 residues. CDR1 and CDR2 (germline): LGHDT, YNNKEL (reference sequence). CDR3 in DNA: TGTGCCAGCAGCGTTGACTACACCCTTCGAAAGACCTATGGCTACACCTTC. It translates to CASSVDYTLRKTYGYTF.

For this clonotype: Just one base apart from a much larger clone, this may be a read error. The genes are TRBV7-6 and TRBJ1-3, with D possibly being TRBD1 (6 bases). CDR3 length: 15 amino acids. CDR1 is SGHVS, CDR2 FNYEAQ, per germline. CDR3 sequence (DNA): TGTGCCAGCAGCGGCGACAGGAGCTCTGGAGACACCATATATTTT. Protein: CASSGDRSSGDTIYF.

This clonotype was recorded many times. This chain uses TRBV6-5 with TRBJ2-2, with 7 bases fitting TRBD1. The germline V gene encodes CDR1 MNHEY and CDR2 SVGAGI. V gave up 6 bases and J gave up 5 bases; unmatched junction bases: 12. The CDR3 runs 16 residues. CDR3 DNA sequence: TGTGCCAGCAGCAGCGGCTCAGGGGGATGGACCGGGGAGCTGTTTTTT. Encoded protein: CASSSGSGGWTGELFF.

This clonotype was found many times. This sequence joins TRBV7-3 and TRBJ2-3, with 7 bases identical to TRBD2. The CDR3 extends over 13 amino acids. Germline CDR1 reads SGHTA; CDR2 reads FQGTGA. V was clipped by 5 bases and J by 7 bases; unmatched bases: 6. The CDR3 coding sequence is TGTGCCAGCAGCACCTCACTAGCGCATACGCAGTATTTT. Protein: CASSTSLAHTQYF.